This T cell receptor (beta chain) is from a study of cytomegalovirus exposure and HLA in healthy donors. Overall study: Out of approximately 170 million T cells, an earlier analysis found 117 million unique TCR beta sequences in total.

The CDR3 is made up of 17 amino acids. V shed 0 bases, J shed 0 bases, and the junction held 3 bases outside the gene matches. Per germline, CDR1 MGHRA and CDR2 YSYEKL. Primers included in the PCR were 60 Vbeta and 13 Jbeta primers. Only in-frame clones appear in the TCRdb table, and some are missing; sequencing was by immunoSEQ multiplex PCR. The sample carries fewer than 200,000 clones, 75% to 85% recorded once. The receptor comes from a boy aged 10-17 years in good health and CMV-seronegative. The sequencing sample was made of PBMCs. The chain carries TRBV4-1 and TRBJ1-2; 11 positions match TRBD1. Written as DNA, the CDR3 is TGCGCCAGCAGCCAAGATGAGGGACAGGGGGCTAACTATGGCTACACCTTC. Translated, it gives CASSQDEGQGANYGYTF.